This TCR beta chain was sequenced during a study of T-cell reconstitution after alpha-beta-depleted transplantation in children. V lost 4 bases to trimming and J lost 0 bases, with 20 bases between them. The length of the CDR3 is 18 residues. Germline V gene data show CDR1 as SGHAT and CDR2 as FQNNGV. Library preparation (for TCRbeta) was performed with unique molecular identifiers. MiXCR was run by TCRdb on the PCR reads, yielding one entry per CDR3 protein. The sample yields about 260,000 distinct CDR3 sequences, around a tenth seen once. In this sample, this clonotype turned up many times. The sequences come from peripheral blood, collected 180 days after TCRalphabeta/CD19-depleted stem cell transplant. The TCR sequence derives from a male patient aged 2-10 years who had a stem cell transplant for chronic granulomatous disease, so the T cells may come from the graft donor. V usage is TRBV11-2 and J usage is TRBJ2-3; D perhaps matches TRBD1 (7 bases). The CDR3 loop reads CASSSPQGGQPSTDTQYF. For the CDR3, the DNA is TGTGCCAGCAGCTCCCCCCAGGGGGGCCAGCCTAGCACAGATACGCAGTATTTT.